What follows are 23 T cell receptor beta chains derived from one specimen sequenced in a study of T-cell memory formation after mild COVID-19. TCRdb redid the calling of the 5' RACE reads with MiXCR, one entry per CDR3 protein. The sample holds some 97,000 distinct CDR3 sequences; 11% are singletons and the top ten take approximately 39%. The specimen sequenced was PBMCs or a T cell subset sorted from them (not recorded which). These receptors came from a man between 18 and 29 years old who had mild COVID-19 (a few samples of this study predate the infection). Cell type and time point are not known.

This clonotype was seen only a few times. This chain joins TRBV12-3 or TRBV12-4 and TRBJ2-5; D is possibly TRBD2 (5 bases). This CDR3 contains 12 residues. V was cut by 5 bases and J by 5 bases, with 9 bases left in between. The CDR3 DNA reads TGTGCCAGCAGTCGGGGTGAGGAGACCCAGTACTTC. Residues: CASSRGEETQYF.

This clonotype was detected only a few times. V is TRBV6-6 and J is TRBJ1-1; D is perhaps TRBD1 (5 bases). Germline CDR1 MNHNY, CDR2 SVGAGI (reference sequence). The CDR3 covers 14 residues. Trimming removed 2 bases from V and 4 bases from J, with 11 bases in between. The CDR3 coding sequence is TGTGCCAGCAGTTACCGGGGCGGGGGCACTGAAGCTTTCTTT. Translation gives CASSYRGGGTEAFF.

CDR3 nucleotides: TGTGCCAGCAGTTTCCCGGGGGCGAACATTCAGTACTTC. It yields the protein CASSFPGANIQYF. This rearrangement joins TRBV27 to TRBJ2-4; possibly TRBD1 or TRBD2 for D (6 bases each). Germline-derived CDR1 and CDR2 are MNHEY and SMNVEV (reference sequence). The CDR3 has 13 residues. The V and J ends lost 3 bases and 7 bases respectively, with 10 bases between them.

This clonotype has only a few counts. The genes are TRBV4-3 and TRBJ2-3, with D possibly TRBD2 on 6 matching bases. V was pared by 1 base and J by 8 bases, with 10 bases between. CDR3 size: 13 residues. Germline V gene sequence: CDR1 LGHNA, CDR2 YSLEER. CDR3 coding DNA: TGCGCCAGCAGCCAAGGCGGGACGGCTACGCAGTATTTT. This codes for CASSQGGTATQYF.

V is TRBV20-1 and J is TRBJ2-3, with 8 bases fitting TRBD1. V lost 6 bases to trimming and J lost 0 bases; unmatched junction nucleotides: 8. The CDR3 has 15 residues. Germline loops: CDR1 DFQATT, CDR2 SNEGSKA (reference sequence). The CDR3 nucleotides read TGCAGTGCCCTAGCAGGGGGCTCTAGCACAGATACGCAGTATTTT. Translation gives CSALAGGSSTDTQYF.

The gene calls are TRBV7-2 and TRBJ2-1; TRBD2 might be the D (5 bases). The CDR3 is 17 residues long. Per germline, CDR1 SGHTA and CDR2 FQGNSA. The V and J ends lost 7 bases and 1 base respectively, with 20 bases between them. The CDR3 DNA sequence: TGTGCCAGCATTCGAGCTGACTCCATAGCGTCCTACAATGAGCAGTTCTTC. It translates to CASIRADSIASYNEQFF.

This clonotype occurred many times. The rearrangement joins TRBV4-1 to TRBJ2-1; perhaps TRBD1 as D (5 bases). Germline V gene data show CDR1 as MGHRA and CDR2 as YSYEKL. V lost 6 bases and J lost 0, with 12 bases in between. The CDR3 covers 15 residues. Here the CDR3 reads CASRPIDSSYNEQFF. The CDR3, as DNA: TGCGCCAGCAGGCCCATCGACAGCTCCTACAATGAGCAGTTCTTC.

This clonotype was detected a few times. The chain recombines TRBV9 with TRBJ2-2; the D is unclear. V was pared by 4 bases and J by 7 bases, with 8 bases between. Germline V gene lookup returns CDR1 SGDLS and CDR2 YYNGEE. The CDR3 contains 12 residues. The CDR3, as DNA: TGTGCCAGCAGCCCGTCGGACGGGGAGCTGTTTTTT. It yields the protein CASSPSDGELFF.

This clonotype showed up just a few times. This rearrangement joins TRBV20-1 to TRBJ1-1; TRBD1 matches at 9 bases. The V and J ends lost 5 bases and 0 bases, in that order; junction bases with no gene match: 4. The CDR3 has 14 amino acids. Germline V gene data show CDR1 as DFQATT and CDR2 as SNEGSKA (reference sequence). The CDR3 DNA reads TGCAGTGCTTCAGACAGGGGGGTGAACACTGAAGCTTTCTTT. This translates into CSASDRGVNTEAFF.

The V gene is TRBV21-1, the J gene TRBJ1-6; the table's D call of TRBD1 was not tested on the DNA. TRBV21-1 is a pseudogene locus. The CDR3 length is 15 residues. CDR3 in amino acids: CASSKLGRGDSPLHF. CDR3 sequence (DNA): TGTGCCAGCAGCAAACTCGGCAGGGGCGACTCACCCCTCCACTTT.

This clonotype was found many times. The chain employs TRBV7-9 and TRBJ2-1, with D maybe TRBD2 (6 bases). Germline V gene sequence: CDR1 SEHNR, CDR2 FQNEAQ (reference sequence). The CDR3 sequence is 14 residues long. V lost 0 bases, J lost 4 bases, and 7 bases lay in between. In DNA form, the CDR3 reads TGTGCCAGCAGCTTAGCTAGCGGATACAATGAGCAGTTCTTC. Translation: CASSLASGYNEQFF. The full variable domain, its missing parts supplied by reference TRBV7-9 and TRBJ2-1, is DTGVSQNPRHKITKRGQNVTFRCDPISEHNRLYWYRQTLGQGPEFLTYFQNEAQLEKSRLLSDRFSAERPKGSFSTLEIQRTEQGDSAMYLCASSLASGYNEQFFGPGTRLTVL.

This clonotype was counted ten times or more. V is TRBV4-1 and J is TRBJ2-7; a possible D gene is TRBD2 (5 bases). V was pared by 1 base and J by 7 bases, with 11 bases between. The CDR3 is made up of 13 amino acids. The germline CDR1 and CDR2 sequences are MGHRA and YSYEKL. DNA of the CDR3: TGCGCCAGCAGCCAAGCCTCCGGGGTAGAGCAGTACGTC. Translating it yields CASSQASGVEQYV.

The chain employs TRBV7-9 and TRBJ2-4; D is perhaps TRBD2 (6 bases). Germline V CDR1 and CDR2: SEHNR, FQNEAQ (reference sequence). This CDR3 spans 17 amino acids. V was trimmed by 2 bases and J by 3 bases, leaving 17 bases between them. The CDR3 protein is CASSLLPGGIFKNIQYF. The CDR3 DNA sequence: TGTGCCAGCAGCTTACTCCCAGGAGGGATATTCAAAAACATTCAGTACTTC.

This clonotype has just a few counts. The CDR3, as DNA: TGTGCCAGCAGTGAAGTGGGGACAGGGCCCCAGCCCCAGCATTTT. Protein: CASSEVGTGPQPQHF. This chain joins TRBV2 and TRBJ1-5; 9 bases align to TRBD1. Germline V gives CDR1 SNHLY, CDR2 FYNNEI. This CDR3 spans 15 amino acids. The J segment lost 7 bases and the V segment lost 1 base, leaving 5 bases of the junction unmatched.

In this sample, this clonotype turned up a few times. The V call is TRBV7-9, the J call TRBJ2-7; D remains unclear. The CDR3 is made up of 12 amino acids. V was cut by 4 bases and J by 0 bases, with 4 bases left in between. Germline-derived CDR1 and CDR2 are SEHNR and FQNEAQ (reference sequence). CDR3: CASSWPSYEQYF. CDR3 nucleotide sequence: TGTGCCAGCAGCTGGCCCTCCTACGAGCAGTACTTC.

This clonotype has a handful of counts. The chain uses TRBV6-6 and TRBJ2-7, with TRBD2 as a possible D gene (5 bases). Germline CDR1 and CDR2: MNHNY and SVGAGI (reference sequence). The V end was cut by 5 bases, the J end by 3 bases, with 14 bases between. The length of the CDR3 is 14 residues. CDR3 nucleotides: TGTGCCAGCAGTCCGGCCATGGGAGACTACGAGCAGTACTTC. Translating it yields CASSPAMGDYEQYF.

This clonotype was seen at least ten times. The chain couples TRBV4-3 to TRBJ2-3; D tentatively reads TRBD1 or TRBD2 (5 bases each). CDR3 size: 17 residues. From germline, CDR1 is LGHNA and CDR2 YSLEER. V dropped 1 base and J dropped 4 bases, with 18 bases sitting between them. The CDR3 protein is CASSQGAGTSGADTQYF. DNA for the CDR3: TGCGCCAGCAGCCAAGGGGCCGGGACCTCGGGCGCAGATACGCAGTATTTT.

The chain uses TRBV5-1 and TRBJ2-5; D ambiguous. Trimming removed 0 bases from V and 5 bases from J, with 11 bases in between. The germline V gene has CDR1 SGHRS and CDR2 YFSETQ. This CDR3 region has 14 residues. CDR3 in DNA: TGCGCCAGCAGCTTGGAGGATTTCTGGGAGACCCAGTACTTC. Protein: CASSLEDFWETQYF.

This clonotype was seen ten or more times. The chain has TRBV6-1 and TRBJ1-1; 8 nucleotides align to TRBD1. This CDR3 contains 16 residues. V lost 1 base, J lost 5 bases, and 9 bases stayed unmatched. The germline gives CDR1 MNHNS, CDR2 SASEGT. Written as DNA, the CDR3 is TGTGCCAGCAGTGAAGGACAGGGGCCGGGTCAGACTGAAGCTTTCTTT. The encoded protein is CASSEGQGPGQTEAFF.

The sample holds many counts of this clonotype. The chain recombines TRBV5-5 with TRBJ1-5; 9 nucleotides match TRBD1. Germline V gene data show CDR1 as SGHKS and CDR2 as YYEKEE (reference sequence). The CDR3 has 16 residues. V shed 0 bases and J 0 bases; nucleotides not matched to a gene: 1. In DNA, the CDR3 is TGTGCCAGCAGCTTGGGGACAGGGGATAGCAATCAGCCCCAGCATTTT. It specifies CASSLGTGDSNQPQHF.

This clonotype was seen ten or more times. The V gene is TRBV5-1, the J gene TRBJ1-1; D unresolved. CDR3 length: 12 residues. The V end was cut by 4 bases, the J end by 0 bases, with 4 bases between. In germline, CDR1 is SGHRS, CDR2 YFSETQ. The CDR3 here is CASSLMNTEAFF. CDR3 bases: TGCGCCAGCAGCCTAATGAACACTGAAGCTTTCTTT. The full variable domain, completed using reference TRBV5-1 and TRBJ1-1, is KAGVTQTPRYLIKTRGQQVTLSCSPISGHRSVSWYQQTPGQGLQFLFEYFSETQRNKGNFPGRFSGRQFSNSRSEMNVSTLELGDSALYLCASSLMNTEAFFGQGTRLTVV.

This clonotype was detected only a few times. V usage is TRBV24-1 and J usage is TRBJ2-7; D not certain. V was pared by 4 bases and J by 3 bases, with 15 bases between. CDR3 length: 15 amino acids. The germline V gene has CDR1 KGHDR and CDR2 SFDVKD. The CDR3 protein is CATSDPGPENYEQYF. DNA for the CDR3: TGTGCCACCAGTGACCCCGGACCGGAGAACTACGAGCAGTACTTC.

This clonotype was seen more than once but under ten times. The V and J genes are TRBV6-5 and TRBJ1-1; D not certain. This CDR3 comprises 16 residues. Trimming shortened V by 5 bases and J by 1 base, and 17 bases separated the two germline ends. Germline V gene lookup returns CDR1 MNHEY and CDR2 SVGAGI. The CDR3 DNA reads as TGTGCCAGCAGTCTCCGGACTGGCCGGGCGAACACTGAAGCTTTCTTT. It yields the protein CASSLRTGRANTEAFF.